The 24 T cell receptor beta chains listed next were all sequenced from one sample in a study of T cells after yellow fever vaccination. TCRdb re-analysed the 5' RACE reads in MiXCR, keeping a single row per CDR3 protein. The sample contains 400,000 to 650,000 distinct CDR3 sequences, about a fifth of which appear only once. Source: PBMCs, taken approximately 20 days after the first yellow fever vaccination. These receptors all stem from a man aged 18 to 30 who received the YFV17D yellow fever vaccine.

The rearrangement uses TRBV27 and TRBJ2-3; 8 bases map to TRBD2. Looked up from germline, CDR1 is MNHEY and CDR2 is SMNVEV (reference sequence). V shed 1 base and J 4 bases; nucleotides not matched to a gene: 4. The CDR3 is 15 residues long. CDR3 sequence: CASSLYSGVPDTQYF. CDR3 nucleotides: TGTGCCAGCAGTTTATATAGCGGGGTACCAGATACGCAGTATTTT.

This clonotype was found a few times. The V gene is TRBV11-3, the J gene TRBJ2-7; weak D call: TRBD2 (6 bases). Trimming stripped 6 bases from V and 2 bases from J, with 11 bases between. The CDR3 length is 13 residues. Looked up from germline, CDR1 is SGHNT and CDR2 is YENEEA. CDR3 region: CASSRGGAYEQYF. The DNA for the CDR3 is TGTGCCAGCAGTCGCGGCGGGGCCTACGAGCAGTACTTC. Full variable domain (remainder filled in from reference TRBV11-3 and TRBJ2-7): EAGVVQSPRYKIIEKKQPVAFWCNPISGHNTLYWYLQNLGQGPELLIRYENEEAVDDSQLPKDRFSAERLKGVDSTLKIQPAELGDSAVYLCASSRGGAYEQYFGPGTRLTVT.

This clonotype was picked up a small number of times. The chain combines TRBV7-8 with TRBJ1-1; perhaps TRBD1 as D (6 bases). Trimming took 1 base from V and 4 from J, leaving 16 bases between them. CDR3 size: 16 residues. From germline, CDR1 is SGHVS and CDR2 FQNEAQ. CDR3 amino acids: CASSLGGFGGFTEAFF. CDR3 nucleotide sequence: TGTGCCAGCAGCTTAGGAGGGTTTGGGGGCTTCACTGAAGCTTTCTTT.

The chain recombines TRBV27 with TRBJ1-5; D perhaps matches TRBD1 (5 bases). V shed 5 bases and J shed 2 bases, with 13 bases lying between them. The CDR3 covers 15 residues. The germline V gene has CDR1 MNHEY and CDR2 SMNVEV (reference sequence). CDR3 sequence reads: CASSRQGPGNQPQHF. The CDR3 bases are TGTGCCAGCAGTCGGCAGGGCCCCGGCAATCAGCCCCAGCATTTT.

This clonotype was counted only a few times. The V and J genes are TRBV29-1 and TRBJ2-7; D uncertain. Trimming removed 0 bases at V and 5 bases at J, with 8 bases between. CDR1 is SQVTM and CDR2 is ANQGSEA in the germline V gene. CDR3 length: 12 amino acids. The DNA of the CDR3 is TGCAGCGTTGAAGATCCCAGCGACGAGCAGTACTTC. This gives the protein CSVEDPSDEQYF.

With regard to this clonotype: One junction end disagrees with the germline gene, perhaps due to a read error. The DNA of the CDR3 is TGTGCCAGCAGGCCCCCCCGGGACTACTTC. Protein product: CASRPPRDYF. V and J are TRBV6-6 and TRBJ1-2; D perhaps matches TRBD1 (5 bases). CDR1 and CDR2 (germline): MNHNY, SVGAGI (reference sequence). The CDR3 has 10 residues.

This clonotype was counted a few times. V usage is TRBV11-2 and J usage is TRBJ2-7; D is unclear. Germline V lookup: CDR1 SGHAT, CDR2 FQNNGV. V shed 4 bases and J shed 4 bases, with 14 bases lying between them. The CDR3 extends over 14 amino acids. In nucleotides, the CDR3 is TGTGCCAGCAGCTCAGGCCTCCTGGGATACGAGCAGTACGTC. Translated, it gives CASSSGLLGYEQYV.

This clonotype was seen a few times. This chain connects TRBV20-1 to TRBJ2-1, with 7 bases aligning to TRBD2. Germline assignment: CDR1 DFQATT and CDR2 SNEGSKA (reference sequence). The ends lost 3 bases at V and 3 bases at J; junction bases unmatched: 5. The CDR3 covers 14 residues. CDR3 DNA: TGCAGTGCTAGCTGGGACTATTACTACAATGAGCAGTTCTTC. It translates to CSASWDYYYNEQFF.

The chain has TRBV12-3 or TRBV12-4 and TRBJ2-1, with unresolved D. V lost 4 bases, J lost 7 bases, and 11 bases lay in between. The length of the CDR3 is 13 residues. CDR3 nucleotide sequence: TGTGCCAGCAGTTGGCAGGAGTTAAATGAGCAGTTCTTC. Residues: CASSWQELNEQFF.

This clonotype was observed many times. The V and J genes are TRBV7-9 and TRBJ2-2; D is possibly TRBD1 (6 bases). The germline V and J ends were trimmed by 3 bases and 3 bases, with 8 bases remaining between them. Germline loops: CDR1 SEHNR, CDR2 FQNEAQ (reference sequence). The CDR3 is 14 residues long. The chain's CDR3 is CASSFNRDTGELFF. The CDR3, as DNA: TGTGCCAGCAGCTTTAACAGGGACACCGGGGAGCTGTTTTTT.

This clonotype is a singleton in its sample. The rearrangement uses TRBV20-1 and TRBJ2-3; 9 bases are shared with TRBD2. The J segment lost 6 bases and the V segment lost 3 bases, leaving 7 bases of the junction unmatched. The CDR3 is 14 residues long. The germline V gene encodes CDR1 DFQATT and CDR2 SNEGSKA (reference sequence). CDR3 amino acids: CSARSGGLRDTQYF. The CDR3 DNA is TGCAGTGCTAGGAGCGGGGGGCTTAGGGATACGCAGTATTTT.

This clonotype was seen only a few times. The V call is TRBV19, the J call TRBJ1-2, with TRBD1 matching 7 bases. The CDR3 extends over 11 amino acids. The J segment lost 7 bases and the V segment lost 9 bases, leaving 5 bases of the junction unmatched. Germline V gene data show CDR1 as LNHDA and CDR2 as SQIVND (reference sequence). The CDR3 loop is CASKTGSGYTF. As DNA, the CDR3 is TGTGCCAGCAAGACAGGGAGTGGCTACACCTTC.

There are a few counts of this clonotype. The chain links TRBV29-1 to TRBJ2-7; D gene unclear. Looked up from germline, CDR1 is SQVTM and CDR2 is ANQGSEA. V was pared by 3 bases and J by 3 bases, with 15 bases between. This CDR3 is built from 14 residues. The CDR3 sequence: CSVEGRTGNYEQYF. The CDR3 DNA follows: TGCAGCGTTGAGGGCCGGACGGGTAACTACGAGCAGTACTTC.

The gene calls are TRBV4-3 and TRBJ2-4; no clear D. Trimming cost V 3 bases and J 0 bases, with 9 bases left between them. CDR1 LGHNA and CDR2 YSLEER come from the germline V gene. This CDR3 is 15 amino acids long. The CDR3 sequence: CASSQSRRAKNIQYF. CDR3 sequence (DNA): TGCGCCAGCAGCCAGTCCAGACGAGCCAAAAACATTCAGTACTTC.

A few counts support this clonotype. The CDR3 loop reads CASSTGDPPYF. The CDR3 region has the DNA TGTGCCAGCAGCACAGGGGATCCCCCGTACTTC. V and J are TRBV7-6 and TRBJ2-5; 7 bases are shared with TRBD1. The CDR3 has 11 residues. Germline trimming cut 5 bases from V and 13 bases from J; bases unmatched to any gene: 7. Germline CDR1 SGHVS, CDR2 FNYEAQ.

The CDR3 DNA reads TGCGCCAGCAGCTCAGGGACAGTAGCAACTAATGAAAAACTGTTTTTT. Translated, it gives CASSSGTVATNEKLFF. The chain recombines TRBV5-1 with TRBJ1-4, with 7 positions matching TRBD1. V was pared by 3 bases and J by 0 bases, with 5 bases of the junction left unmatched. Germline V gene sequence: CDR1 SGHRS, CDR2 YFSETQ. The CDR3 runs to 16 residues.

This clonotype occurred a few times. The V gene is TRBV6-1, the J gene TRBJ2-1, with 8 bases identical to TRBD2. The CDR3 is made up of 13 amino acids. J gave up 7 bases and V 8 bases, and 7 bases lay outside the gene matches. Germline V CDR1 and CDR2: MNHNS, SASEGT. This chain's CDR3 is CASAGGGWNEQFF. CDR3 bases: TGTGCCAGCGCCGGGGGGGGGTGGAATGAGCAGTTCTTC.

This clonotype has only a few counts. The V call is TRBV12-3 or TRBV12-4, the J call TRBJ2-3; D possibly corresponds to TRBD1 (5 bases). V lost 2 bases and J lost 4, with 10 bases in between. The CDR3 spans 14 residues. As DNA, the CDR3 is TGTGCCAGCAGTTTAAGTGGACACTCAGATACGCAGTATTTT. It specifies CASSLSGHSDTQYF.

The genes are TRBV7-8 and TRBJ2-3; the D is unclear. Germline CDR1 SGHVS, CDR2 FQNEAQ. CDR3 length equals 14 residues. V was trimmed by 2 bases and J by 1 base, leaving 7 bases between them. CDR3 residues: CASSLILGTDTQYF. CDR3 nucleotide sequence: TGTGCCAGCAGCTTAATTTTGGGCACAGATACGCAGTATTTT.

This clonotype was seen only a few times. J is TRBJ1-2 and V is TRBV20-1; D is undetermined. V lost 2 bases and J lost 3, with 13 bases in between. CDR3 size: 14 residues. Germline assignment: CDR1 DFQATT and CDR2 SNEGSKA (reference sequence). The CDR3 nucleotides are TGCAGTGCTAGAAATGGGTGGACTGACTATGGCTACACCTTC. This encodes CSARNGWTDYGYTF.

This clonotype was recorded many times. V and J are TRBV5-1 and TRBJ2-7; D possibly corresponds to TRBD2 (6 bases). V lost 0 bases and J 3 bases, leaving 13 bases between the germline ends. The V gene's germline CDR1 is SGHRS and CDR2 YFSETQ. The CDR3 sequence is 15 residues long. The CDR3 DNA reads as TGCGCCAGCAGCTTGGATGTTGGGGGGATCTACGAGCAGTACGTC. Protein product: CASSLDVGGIYEQYV.

Only a few counts were recorded for this clonotype. The rearrangement uses TRBV12-3 or TRBV12-4 and TRBJ2-3, with D tentatively TRBD1 or TRBD2 (5 bases each). The CDR3 is 17 amino acids. Trimming pared 5 bases from V and 0 bases from J, leaving 18 bases between. CDR3 bases: TGTGCCAGCAGTGCGCCGCAGGGACCTGCTAGCACAGATACGCAGTATTTT. It codes for CASSAPQGPASTDTQYF.

The chain links TRBV7-9 to TRBJ2-5, with 8 nucleotides matching TRBD1. Germline V CDR1 and CDR2: SEHNR, FQNEAQ (reference sequence). This CDR3 is 14 amino acids long. Losses at the gene ends were 5 bases for V and 1 base for J; bases not matched to a gene: 3. In DNA, the CDR3 is TGTGCCAGCAGCACGGACAGGGCCCAAGAGACCCAGTACTTC. This encodes CASSTDRAQETQYF.

The chain links TRBV6-1 to TRBJ1-1; no definite D call. From germline, CDR1 is MNHNS and CDR2 SASEGT. Deletions cut 5 bases from V and 0 bases from J, with 10 bases between. This CDR3 contains 14 residues. In nucleotides, the CDR3 is TGTGCCAGCAGTCGCTGGACCATGAACACTGAAGCTTTCTTT. This codes for CASSRWTMNTEAFF.